This T cell receptor beta chain is drawn from a study of T cell responses to AZD1222 COVID-19 vaccine. Study-level results: Breadth and depth of Spike-specific TCRs rose after two AZD1222 doses.

Repertoires were generated with immunoSEQ multiplex PCR, while TCRdb's copy carries only in-frame clones and drops some. The sample holds about 110,000 clones, 88% seen once. Between the trimmed V and J ends, which lost 10 bases and 5 bases, there was a span of 14 bases. The germline gives CDR1 ENHRY, CDR2 SYGVKD. The length of the CDR3 is 13 residues. Concerning this clone: What it recognizes is unknown.

The sample in question was peripheral blood, obtained on day 0 of AZD1222 vaccination. The sequence derives from an adult in good health. The chain recombines TRBV10-3 with TRBJ1-4, with D uncertain. The CDR3 reads CATKDFSNEKLFF. CDR3 DNA: TGTGCCACCAAGGACTTTAGCAATGAAAAACTGTTTTTT.